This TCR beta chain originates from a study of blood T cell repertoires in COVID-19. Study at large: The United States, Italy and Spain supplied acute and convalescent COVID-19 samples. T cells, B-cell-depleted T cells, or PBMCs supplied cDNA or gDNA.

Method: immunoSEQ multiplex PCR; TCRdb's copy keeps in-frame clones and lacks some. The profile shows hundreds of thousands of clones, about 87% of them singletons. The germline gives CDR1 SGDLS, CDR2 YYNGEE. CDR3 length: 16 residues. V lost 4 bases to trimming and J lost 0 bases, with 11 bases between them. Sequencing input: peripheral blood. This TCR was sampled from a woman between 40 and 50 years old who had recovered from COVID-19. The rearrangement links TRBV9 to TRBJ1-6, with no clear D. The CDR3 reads CASSRLGSSYNSPLHF. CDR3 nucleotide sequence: TGTGCCAGCAGCCGATTAGGGAGCTCCTATAATTCACCCCTCCACTTT.